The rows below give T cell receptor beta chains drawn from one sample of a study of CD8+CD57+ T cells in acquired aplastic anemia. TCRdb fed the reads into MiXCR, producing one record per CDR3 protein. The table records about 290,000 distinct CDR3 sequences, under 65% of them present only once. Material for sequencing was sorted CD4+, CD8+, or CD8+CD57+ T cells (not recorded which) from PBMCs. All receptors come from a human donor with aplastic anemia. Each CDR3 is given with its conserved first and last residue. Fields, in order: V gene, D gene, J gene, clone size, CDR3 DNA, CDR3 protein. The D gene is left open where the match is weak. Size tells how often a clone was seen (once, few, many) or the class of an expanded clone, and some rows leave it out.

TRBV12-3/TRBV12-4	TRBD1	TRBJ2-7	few	TGTGCCAGCAGTTCACGGGACAGGGGGCGCGAGCAGTACTTC	CASSSRDRGREQYF
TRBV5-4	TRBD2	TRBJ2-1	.	TGTGCCAGCAGCCCCTTAGCGGGAGGGGCCGGGCAGTTCTTC	CASSPLAGGAGQFF
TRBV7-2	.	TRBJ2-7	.	TGTGCCAGCAGCCTTCGGGCCCTCCGGGCCGGGACGGCGGAAGGAGAGCAGTACTTC	CASSLRALRAGTAEGEQYF
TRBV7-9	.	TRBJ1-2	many	TGTGCCAGCGGCCGGGGGGACTATGGCTACACCTTC	CASGRGDYGYTF
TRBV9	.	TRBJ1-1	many	TGTGCCAGCAGCCCCCGTGACACTGAAGCTTTCTTT	CASSPRDTEAFF
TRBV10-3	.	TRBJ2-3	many	TGTGCCATCAGAGAGACAGGAGTTAGCACAGATACGCAGTATTTT	CAIRETGVSTDTQYF
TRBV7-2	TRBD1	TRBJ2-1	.	TGTGCCAGCAGCAGGGACAGGGTTCAAGGGCAGTTCTTC	CASSRDRVQGQFF
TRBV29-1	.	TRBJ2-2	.	TGCAGCGTTGTCTCCAGGGGAAGTACCGGGGAGCTGTTTTTT	CSVVSRGSTGELFF
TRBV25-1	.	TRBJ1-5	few	TGTGCCAGCAGTGGCCACGGACTGGCCGGGACCCAGCATTTT	CASSGHGLAGTQHF
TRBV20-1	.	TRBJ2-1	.	TGCAGTGCTAGACGACTATTGGGGTCTCGAAATGAGCAGTTCTTC	CSARRLLGSRNEQFF
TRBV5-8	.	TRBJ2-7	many	TGTGCCAGCGCCGTGGACAGCTACGAGCAGTACTTC	CASAVDSYEQYF
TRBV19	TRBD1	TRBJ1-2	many	TGTGCCAGTATTGCGACAGGGGGCGTCGGTTATGGCTACACCTTC	CASIATGGVGYGYTF
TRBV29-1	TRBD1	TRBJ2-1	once	TGCAGCGGTGACAGGGCCAGGTCCTACAATGAGCAGTTCTTC	CSGDRARSYNEQFF
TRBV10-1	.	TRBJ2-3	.	TGCGCCAGCACCTTGACACTTCGCCCGTTAGAGCAGTATTTT	CASTLTLRPLEQYF
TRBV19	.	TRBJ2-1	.	TGTGCCAGTACCCTTGGTGGACGCTCAAATGAGCAGTTCTTC	CASTLGGRSNEQFF
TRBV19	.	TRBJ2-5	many	TGTGCCAGTACCGCGACCCTCGGAGAAGAGACCCAGTACTTC	CASTATLGEETQYF
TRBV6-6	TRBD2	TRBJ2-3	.	TGTGCCAGCAGTTACCGGGAGGGTGGTGATACGCAGTATTTT	CASSYREGGDTQYF
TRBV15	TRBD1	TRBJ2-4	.	TGTGCCACCAGATGGGACAGTCTAGCCAAAAACATTCAGTACTTC	CATRWDSLAKNIQYF
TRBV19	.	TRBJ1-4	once	TGTGCCAGTAGTGGTTTTGGGGGTTCGAGTCGTGAAAAACTGTTTTTT	CASSGFGGSSREKLFF
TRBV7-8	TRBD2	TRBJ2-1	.	TGTGCCAGCAGCTTAGGGCCCAGCGGGAGTACAGATACGCAGTTCTTC	CASSLGPSGSTDTQFF
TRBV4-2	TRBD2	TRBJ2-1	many	TGTGCCAGCAGCCAAGATAACAGCGGGAGGAATGAGCAGTTCTTC	CASSQDNSGRNEQFF
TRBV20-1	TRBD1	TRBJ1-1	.	TGCAGTGCAAGGACAGGGCAACACACTGAAGCTTTCTTT	CSARTGQHTEAFF
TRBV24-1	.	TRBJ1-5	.	TGTGCCACCAGTCACTCGGACGGAGATAGCAATCAGCCCCAGCATTTT	CATSHSDGDSNQPQHF
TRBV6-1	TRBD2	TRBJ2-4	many	TGTGCCAGCAGTAGGGTGGGGACTAGCGAAAACATTCAGTACTTC	CASSRVGTSENIQYF
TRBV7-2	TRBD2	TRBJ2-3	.	TGTGCCAGCAGCGTCTCCGGGACTAGCGGCACAGATACGCAGTATTTT	CASSVSGTSGTDTQYF
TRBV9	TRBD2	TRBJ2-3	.	TGTGCCAGCAGCGTAGGTCAATTCCCTAGCGGGGAAGATACGCAGTATTTT	CASSVGQFPSGEDTQYF
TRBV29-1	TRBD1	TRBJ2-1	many	TGCAGCGTTGATTCGGGGACAGCAAAAGTACCGTACTACAATGAGCAGTTCTTC	CSVDSGTAKVPYYNEQFF
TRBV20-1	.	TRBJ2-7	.	TGCAGTGCTAGACCTTCACTGGGGGGTTTTGGGGAGCAGTACTTC	CSARPSLGGFGEQYF
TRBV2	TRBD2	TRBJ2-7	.	TGTGCCAGCAGTGAGGGGACTACCACCTACGAGCAGTACTTC	CASSEGTTTYEQYF
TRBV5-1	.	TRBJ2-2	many	TGCGCCAGCAGCTTGGCCAACGGGGAGCTGTTTTTT	CASSLANGELFF
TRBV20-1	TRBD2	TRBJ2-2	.	TGCAGTGCTAGGGGGGGACTAGCGGGAGTCGGGGAGCTGTTTTTT	CSARGGLAGVGELFF
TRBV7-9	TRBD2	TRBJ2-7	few	TGTGCCAGCAGCTTAGCCGGAGCGGGAGGCCACGAGCAGTACTTC	CASSLAGAGGHEQYF
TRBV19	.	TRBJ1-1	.	TGTGCCAGTATCAAGGGGGACAAAAACACTGAAGCTTTCTTT	CASIKGDKNTEAFF
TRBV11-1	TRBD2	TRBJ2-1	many	TGTGCCAGCAGCCCGGGGACTAGCATATCTCACAATGAGCAGTTCTTC	CASSPGTSISHNEQFF
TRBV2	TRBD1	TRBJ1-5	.	TGTGCCAGCAGTGGTAGGACAGGGTCGGTGTATAGCAATCAGCCCCAGCATTTT	CASSGRTGSVYSNQPQHF
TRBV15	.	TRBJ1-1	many	TGTGCCACCAGCAGAGTGGGTGGAAACACTGAAGCTTTCTTT	CATSRVGGNTEAFF
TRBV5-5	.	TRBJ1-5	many	TGTGCCAGCAGCTGGGACATTAGCAATCAGCCCCAGCATTTT	CASSWDISNQPQHF
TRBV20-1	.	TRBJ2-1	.	TGCAGTGCTGTACGGACGGGTGGGGGGAGTGAGCAGTTCTTC	CSAVRTGGGSEQFF
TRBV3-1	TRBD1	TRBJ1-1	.	TGTGCCAGCAGCCAAGGGACAGGGGTTAAGACTGAAGCTTTCTTT	CASSQGTGVKTEAFF
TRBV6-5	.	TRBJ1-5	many	TGTGCCAGCAGTTGGGCGGGGGAGCAGCCCCAGCATTTT	CASSWAGEQPQHF
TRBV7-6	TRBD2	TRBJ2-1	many	TGTGCCAGCAGCTCTCCTAGCGGGGCATACAATGAGCAGTTCTTC	CASSSPSGAYNEQFF
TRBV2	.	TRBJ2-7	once	TGTGCCAGCAGTGAAGGACAGCCCCTCTCCTACGAGCAGTACTTC	CASSEGQPLSYEQYF
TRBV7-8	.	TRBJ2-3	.	TGTGCCAGCAGCTCCATTAGCACAGATACGCAGTATTTT	CASSSISTDTQYF
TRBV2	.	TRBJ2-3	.	TGTGCCAGCAGTTTATTAGGGGTCGCGAGCACAGATACGCAGTATTTT	CASSLLGVASTDTQYF
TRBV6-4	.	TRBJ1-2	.	TGTGCCAGCGGTGCGGGGAATGGCTACACCTTC	CASGAGNGYTF
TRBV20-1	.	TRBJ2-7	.	TGCAGTGCTTTGGGCCAGGGAGACGAGCAGTACTTC	CSALGQGDEQYF
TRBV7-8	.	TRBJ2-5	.	TGTGCCAGCAGCTTAGACCCAGACCAAGAGACCCAGTACTTC	CASSLDPDQETQYF
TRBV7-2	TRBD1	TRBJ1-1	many	TGTGCCAGCAGCTTAAGTACAGGGGCGAACACTGAAGCTTTCTTT	CASSLSTGANTEAFF
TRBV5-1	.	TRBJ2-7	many	TGCGCCAGCAGCTTGGGGGAAAGGGTGAAGGAGCAGTACTTC	CASSLGERVKEQYF
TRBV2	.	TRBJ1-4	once	TGTGCCAGCACGTTGGCGGGAGGGCACAATGAAAAACTGTTTTTT	CASTLAGGHNEKLFF
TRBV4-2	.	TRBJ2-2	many	TGTGCCAGCAGCCAAGTCGCGAGCACCGGGGAGCTGTTTTTT	CASSQVASTGELFF
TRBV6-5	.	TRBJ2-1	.	TGTGCCAGCCGCAGAGACGGGTACAATGAGCAGTTCTTC	CASRRDGYNEQFF
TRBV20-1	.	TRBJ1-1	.	TGCAGTGCTAGTTGGGTGGTCGACACTGAAGCTTTCTTT	CSASWVVDTEAFF